This T cell receptor (beta chain) originates from a study of monozygotic twins with cystic fibrosis. Study findings and constraints: The repertoire was suggested to be naive-dominated, clonality median roughly 0.0091.

As for this clone: Antigen specificity is unknown.

Sequenced by immunoSEQ multiplex PCR; TCRdb stores in-frame clones only, minus some. The table lists 7,400 or so clones, approximately 95% of them singletons. The clonotype originates from a boy between 2 and 15 years old with cystic fibrosis. Sequencing was performed on blood.

The CDR3 DNA reads as TGTGCCAGCAGCTTGATGTCGGAGGCTAATGAAAAACTGTTTTTT. Its protein is CASSLMSEANEKLFF. The rearrangement links TRBV5-6 to TRBJ1-4, with no clear D. With 1 base removed from V and 3 bases from J, the gap between germline ends came to 10 bases. The CDR3 is 15 residues long. Germline lookup yields CDR1 SGHDT and CDR2 YYEEEE.